These 27 T cell receptor beta chains originate from one sample sequenced in a study of blood T cell repertoires in COVID-19. Only in-frame clones appear in the TCRdb table, and some are missing; sequencing was by immunoSEQ multiplex PCR. In the table there are 250,000 or so clones, roughly 80% of which are singletons. The sample comprised PBMCs or T cells enriched from blood (not recorded which). These receptors were obtained from a man aged 60 to 75 who had recovered from COVID-19.

The V call is TRBV7-2, the J call TRBJ2-1, with TRBD2 matching 12 bases. The CDR3 consists of 18 residues. With V trimmed by 1 base and J by 7 bases, 11 bases remained unmatched. CDR1 SGHTA and CDR2 FQGNSA come from the germline V gene. The CDR3 protein is CASSLVGLAGGPGNEQFF. CDR3 DNA sequence: TGTGCCAGCAGCTTAGTGGGGCTAGCGGGGGGGCCTGGAAATGAGCAGTTCTTC. The full variable domain, with the rest looked up from reference TRBV7-2 and TRBJ2-1, is GAGVSQSPSNKVTEKGKDVELRCDPISGHTALYWYRQSLGQGLEFLIYFQGNSAPDKSGLPSDRFSAERTGGSVSTLTIQRTQQEDSAVYLCASSLVGLAGGPGNEQFFGPGTRLTVL.

The chain joins TRBV4-3 to TRBJ1-4; perhaps TRBD1 as D (5 bases). CDR1 LGHNA and CDR2 YSLEER come from the germline V gene. V was shortened by 1 base and J by 5 bases, with 11 bases between the two germline ends. This CDR3 is built from 15 residues. The CDR3 loop reads CASSQGWQGNEKLFF. The CDR3 nucleotides read TGCGCCAGCAGCCAAGGGTGGCAGGGAAATGAAAAACTGTTTTTT.

V is TRBV7-9 and J is TRBJ1-1; D is unresolved. Trimming took 5 bases from V and 4 from J, leaving 8 bases between them. The germline V gene encodes CDR1 SEHNR and CDR2 FQNEAQ (reference sequence). This CDR3 comprises 12 residues. CDR3 region: CASSAGFTEAFF. The CDR3 coding sequence is TGTGCCAGCAGCGCGGGGTTCACTGAAGCTTTCTTT.

The chain combines TRBV13 with TRBJ1-1; TRBD1 is a possible D gene (6 bases). The germline gives CDR1 PRHDT, CDR2 FYEKMQ (reference sequence). The CDR3 sequence is 15 residues long. V dropped 4 bases and J dropped 3 bases, with 15 bases sitting between them. The CDR3 bases are TGTGCCAGCAGCTACGACGGGACACTGGACACTGAAGCTTTCTTT. This sequence encodes CASSYDGTLDTEAFF.

V usage is TRBV7-2 and J usage is TRBJ2-7; 8 bases are a match to TRBD2. V shed 5 bases, J shed 5 bases, and the junction held 20 bases outside the gene matches. The CDR3 runs to 18 residues. Germline V lookup: CDR1 SGHTA, CDR2 FQGNSA. CDR3 sequence (DNA): TGTGCCAGCAGCCCTTATTTGGGCGGGGGGCCCAGCTGGCACGAGCAGTACTTC. As protein: CASSPYLGGGPSWHEQYF.

The chain carries TRBV11-3 and TRBJ2-3, with TRBD1 matching over 10 bases. Germline loops: CDR1 SGHNT, CDR2 YENEEA. The length of the CDR3 is 17 residues. With V trimmed by 0 bases and J by 4 bases, 7 bases remained unmatched. As DNA, the CDR3 is TGTGCCAGCAGCTTAGAAGCGGGACAGGGGAGGGCAGATACGCAGTATTTT. This gives the protein CASSLEAGQGRADTQYF.

This rearrangement joins TRBV7-8 to TRBJ1-1; D is ambiguous. The germline CDR1 and CDR2 sequences are SGHVS and FQNEAQ. This CDR3 contains 14 residues. Between the trimmed V and J ends, which lost 0 bases and 2 bases, there was a span of 7 bases. For the CDR3, the DNA is TGTGCCAGCAGCTTAGCGGGAGGAAACACTGAAGCTTTCTTT. It yields the protein CASSLAGGNTEAFF.

V is TRBV24-1 and J is TRBJ1-1; TRBD1 matches 7 bases. Trimming at V came to 4 bases and at J to 5 bases, leaving 3 bases not matched to a gene. Germline V gene lookup returns CDR1 KGHDR and CDR2 SFDVKD. CDR3 length: 13 amino acids. CDR3 in amino acids: CATSDSGQTEAFF. The CDR3 DNA reads as TGTGCCACCAGTGACTCGGGACAGACTGAAGCTTTCTTT.

The rearrangement uses TRBV11-3 and TRBJ2-7, with TRBD2 as a possible D gene (5 bases). This CDR3 contains 15 residues. Per the germline V gene, CDR1 is SGHNT and CDR2 is YENEEA. Trimming shortened V by 5 bases and J by 5 bases, and 19 bases separated the two germline ends. CDR3 amino acids: CASSLWAGYLHEQYF. The CDR3 bases are TGTGCCAGCAGCCTGTGGGCGGGCTACCTACACGAGCAGTACTTC.

This clone was counted between two and nine times. The chain couples TRBV5-1 to TRBJ2-1; D is ambiguous. This CDR3 has 15 residues. The germline V gene has CDR1 SGHRS and CDR2 YFSETQ. V lost 3 bases, J lost 0 bases, and 10 bases lay in between. CDR3 loop: CASSSDTSSYNEQFF. DNA for the CDR3: TGCGCCAGCAGCTCAGACACGAGCTCCTACAATGAGCAGTTCTTC. Drawing the rest from reference TRBV5-1 and TRBJ2-1, the complete variable domain is KAGVTQTPRYLIKTRGQQVTLSCSPISGHRSVSWYQQTPGQGLQFLFEYFSETQRNKGNFPGRFSGRQFSNSRSEMNVSTLELGDSALYLCASSSDTSSYNEQFFGPGTRLTVL.

The chain recombines TRBV29-1 with TRBJ2-1, with D tentatively TRBD1 (6 bases). The length of the CDR3 is 12 residues. Germline lookup yields CDR1 SQVTM and CDR2 ANQGSEA. Trimming pared 2 bases from V and 9 bases from J, leaving 11 bases between. CDR3 region: CSVEQGSGEQFF. In DNA form, the CDR3 reads TGCAGCGTTGAACAGGGGAGCGGTGAGCAGTTCTTC.

V usage is TRBV28 and J usage is TRBJ1-5; 7 positions match TRBD1. V shed 7 bases and J 6 bases; nucleotides not matched to a gene: 3. The CDR3 runs to 12 residues. The V gene's germline CDR1 is MDHEN and CDR2 SYDVKM. The CDR3 nucleotides are TGTGCCAGCACGGCAGGGGGTCAGCCCCAGCATTTT. This sequence encodes CASTAGGQPQHF.

V usage is TRBV2 and J usage is TRBJ2-5; 10 bases are a match to TRBD1. CDR3 length: 14 residues. The trim removed 6 bases at V and 5 bases at J, leaving 6 bases unmatched. CDR1 is SNHLY, CDR2 FYNNEI, per germline. The CDR3 reads CASSFDRGHETQYF. The CDR3, as DNA: TGTGCCAGCAGCTTCGACAGGGGGCATGAGACCCAGTACTTC.

The J gene is TRBJ2-3, the V gene TRBV5-1; D gene uncertain. The CDR3 is made up of 15 amino acids. Germline V gene data show CDR1 as SGHRS and CDR2 as YFSETQ. Trimming removed 1 base at V and 0 bases at J, with 9 bases between. The chain's CDR3 is CASSLMGTSTDTQYF. The CDR3 bases are TGCGCCAGCAGCTTGATGGGCACGAGCACAGATACGCAGTATTTT. Based on the CDR3 plus reference TRBV5-1 and TRBJ2-3, the full variable domain is KAGVTQTPRYLIKTRGQQVTLSCSPISGHRSVSWYQQTPGQGLQFLFEYFSETQRNKGNFPGRFSGRQFSNSRSEMNVSTLELGDSALYLCASSLMGTSTDTQYFGPGTRLTVL.

The chain has TRBV2 and TRBJ2-7; D possibly corresponds to TRBD1 (5 bases). Trimming took off 7 bases at V and 2 bases at J, with 12 bases between the two ends. Germline V CDR1 and CDR2: SNHLY, FYNNEI. The CDR3 is made up of 13 amino acids. The CDR3 DNA sequence: TGTGCCAGCAATAGGGGCGAGGCCTACGAGCAGTACTTC. This sequence encodes CASNRGEAYEQYF. Filled out from reference TRBV2 and TRBJ2-7, the complete variable domain reads EPEVTQTPSHQVTQMGQEVILRCVPISNHLYFYWYRQILGQKVEFLVSFYNNEISEKSEIFDDQFSVERPDGSNFTLKIRSTKLEDSAMYFCASNRGEAYEQYFGPGTRLTVT.

J is TRBJ2-3 and V is TRBV5-1; TRBD2 matches at 7 bases. The CDR3 extends over 14 amino acids. Germline V CDR1 and CDR2: SGHRS, YFSETQ. Trimming took 4 bases from V and 1 from J; bases not matched to a gene: 3. Here the CDR3 DNA reads TGCGCCAGCAGCCCCCGGGGGGGCACAGATACGCAGTATTTT. This encodes CASSPRGGTDTQYF.

V usage is TRBV19 and J usage is TRBJ2-2; 9 bases are shared with TRBD1. The CDR3 has 16 amino acids. Germline trimming cut 3 bases from V and 2 bases from J; bases unmatched to any gene: 4. CDR1 and CDR2 (germline): LNHDA, SQIVND (reference sequence). The CDR3 protein is CASSIGQGTNTGELFF. As DNA, the CDR3 is TGTGCCAGTAGTATTGGACAGGGGACAAACACCGGGGAGCTGTTTTTT.

Of note for this clone: The CDR3 does not close with the conserved phenylalanine or tryptophan, likely indicating a read error. The rearrangement uses TRBV5-6 and TRBJ2-7; a weak D match, TRBD1 (5 bases). The CDR3 covers 15 residues. Trimming took off 2 bases at V and 1 base at J, with 13 bases between the two ends. Germline loops: CDR1 SGHDT, CDR2 YYEEEE. CDR3 protein: CASSLAPDSSYEQYL. The CDR3, as DNA: TGTGCCAGCAGCTTAGCTCCAGACAGTTCCTACGAGCAGTACCTC.

The chain recombines TRBV7-6 with TRBJ1-4; 8 bases match TRBD1. J gave up 3 bases and V 3 bases, and 6 bases lay outside the gene matches. The CDR3 runs to 16 residues. Germline V gene lookup returns CDR1 SGHVS and CDR2 FNYEAQ. CDR3 sequence: CASSLAGGLANEKLFF. In DNA, the CDR3 is TGTGCCAGCAGCTTGGCAGGGGGCTTGGCTAATGAAAAACTGTTTTTT.

This clone was found once. The V gene is TRBV16, the J gene TRBJ1-5, with 8 bases that match TRBD1. CDR3 length: 15 residues. CDR1 and CDR2 (germline): KGHSY, FQNENV. The V and J ends lost 7 bases and 3 bases, in that order; junction bases with no gene match: 8. This CDR3 reads CASNGGQGHNQPQHF. The CDR3 DNA sequence: TGTGCCAGCAACGGAGGACAGGGCCACAATCAGCCCCAGCATTTT.

This chain uses TRBV10-2 with TRBJ2-3, with TRBD1 identical over 9 bases. The CDR3 runs 16 residues. CDR1 and CDR2 (germline): WSHSY, SAAADI. Losses at the gene ends were 4 bases for V and 2 bases for J; bases not matched to a gene: 7. The CDR3: CASSVGDRDNTDTQYF. Here the CDR3 DNA reads TGCGCCAGCAGTGTGGGGGACAGGGATAACACAGATACGCAGTATTTT.

This rearrangement joins TRBV9 to TRBJ2-2, with 8 positions matching TRBD2. V lost 4 bases, J lost 4 bases, and 9 bases stayed unmatched. The CDR3 runs 16 residues. CDR1 SGDLS and CDR2 YYNGEE come from the germline V gene. The CDR3, as DNA: TGTGCCAGCAGCCCCCGCAGCGGGGGCCGCACCGGGGAGCTGTTTTTT. Amino acid sequence: CASSPRSGGRTGELFF.

The chain is built from TRBV29-1 and TRBJ2-5, with no clear D. Germline CDR1 and CDR2: SQVTM and ANQGSEA. The CDR3 length is 13 residues. V lost 7 bases and J lost 2, with 14 bases in between. The CDR3 sequence is CSAKRQRQETQYF. As DNA, the CDR3 is TGCAGCGCCAAGAGGCAGAGACAAGAGACCCAGTACTTC.

Regarding this clone: Other DNA sequences from this sample encode an identical CDR3 as well. The chain recombines TRBV5-1 with TRBJ1-2; 7 bases are a match to TRBD1. CDR3 length equals 13 residues. Looked up from germline, CDR1 is SGHRS and CDR2 is YFSETQ. J was trimmed by 3 bases and V by 2 bases; bases with no gene match: 1. CDR3: CASSFGTDYGYTF. CDR3 DNA: TGCGCCAGCAGCTTCGGGACAGACTATGGCTACACCTTC.

V is TRBV2 and J is TRBJ2-2; 10 bases line up with TRBD1. The V gene end was trimmed by 8 bases and the J gene end by 7 bases; junction bases not matched to a gene: 10. The germline V gene encodes CDR1 SNHLY and CDR2 FYNNEI. The CDR3 sequence is 15 residues long. CDR3 sequence (DNA): TGTGCCAGCGGGCGGGACAGGGGTAGTGGCGGGGAGCTGTTTTTT. This encodes CASGRDRGSGGELFF.

On this clone: Other DNA sequences in this sample translate to the same CDR3. V and J are TRBV2 and TRBJ2-5, with 11 bases matching TRBD1. Germline V CDR1 and CDR2: SNHLY, FYNNEI. The trim removed 6 bases at V and 2 bases at J, leaving 5 bases unmatched. The CDR3 has 15 residues. The chain's CDR3 is CASRTDRGLQETQYF. Here the CDR3 DNA reads TGTGCCAGCAGGACGGACAGGGGGCTACAAGAGACCCAGTACTTC.

The chain joins TRBV14 to TRBJ2-7; D call uncertain. This CDR3 has 12 amino acids. With 6 bases removed from V and 3 bases from J, the gap between germline ends came to 9 bases. Germline V lookup: CDR1 SGHDN, CDR2 FVKESK. The CDR3 DNA reads as TGTGCCAGCAGTTCTAGTGGCTACGAGCAGTACTTC. It is translated as CASSSSGYEQYF.